This paragraph reports one TCR beta chain. Trimming shortened V by 5 bases and J by 1 base, and 17 bases separated the two germline ends. CDR1 and CDR2 (germline): PRHDT, FYEKMQ (reference sequence). The CDR3 runs to 16 residues. Profiled with immunoSEQ multiplex PCR; TCRdb holds only in-frame clones, not every one. The sample holds nearly 300,000 clones, 65% to 85% seen once. These data are taken from a study of cytotoxic CD8 clonotypes in ibrutinib-treated CLL. Turning to the study itself: Samples showed on average approximately 270,000 productive templates and around 94,000 productive rearrangements.

The chain uses TRBV13 and TRBJ1-1, with a weak D call TRBD1 (5 bases). The sequence came from a human donor with chronic lymphocytic leukemia. This material consisted of PBMCs, taken at disease progression, from a patient treated with ibrutinib. In DNA, the CDR3 is TGTGCCAGCAGCGTAAGGGGCCCCGGGCCGAACACTGAAGCTTTCTTT. It codes for CASSVRGPGPNTEAFF. Full variable domain (remainder filled in from reference TRBV13 and TRBJ1-1): AAGVIQSPRHLIKEKRETATLKCYPIPRHDTVYWYQQGPGQDPQFLISFYEKMQSDKGSIPDRFSAQQFSDYHSELNMSSLELGDSALYFCASSVRGPGPNTEAFFGQGTRLTVV.